These 21 T cell receptor beta chains were all obtained from the same sample, sequenced in a study of T cell changes during pregnancy in multiple sclerosis (dated by TCRdb to between 2018 and 2021). The library came from the immunoSEQ multiplex PCR assay. Imported from immuneACCESS, the table was reduced by TCRdb to in-frame sequences with V and J called. These copies leave out some clones; in studies compared against another copy, an unresolved V gene accounts for under half, and the cause of the remainder is not known. The sample includes tens of thousands of clones, with roughly 90% observed a single time. Approximately 2.8% of the sample is in the top ten clones. Sample: CD8+ T cells from peripheral blood mononuclear cells, taken before pregnancy. These receptors all come from a female donor with multiple sclerosis, enrolled in a pregnancy study.

CDR3 amino acids: CASAQGQLHQPQHF. For the CDR3, the DNA is TGTGCCAGCGCGCAAGGACAGCTTCATCAGCCCCAGCATTTT. The chain is built from TRBV18 and TRBJ1-5, with D possibly being TRBD1 (6 bases). V lost 8 bases and J lost 5, with 16 bases in between. This CDR3 contains 14 residues. Germline CDR1 reads KGHSH; CDR2 reads LQKENI. The full variable domain, with the rest looked up from reference TRBV18 and TRBJ1-5, is NAGVMQNPRHLVRRRGQEARLRCSPMKGHSHVYWYRQLPEEGLKFMVYLQKENIIDESGMPKERFSAEFPKEGPSILRIQQVVRGDSAAYFCASAQGQLHQPQHFGDGTRLSIL.

CDR3 coding DNA: TGTGCCAGCAGTGGACTTGAAGAGACCCAGTACTTC. It yields the protein CASSGLEETQYF. This chain connects TRBV6-5 to TRBJ2-5; D may be TRBD2 (5 bases). The CDR3 is 12 residues long. Trimming stripped 5 bases from V and 3 bases from J, with 7 bases between. CDR1 is MNHEY, CDR2 SVGAGI, per germline.

The V and J genes are TRBV6-6 and TRBJ1-1; maybe TRBD1 (5 bases). CDR3 length: 14 residues. V gave up 5 bases and J gave up 1 base, with 11 bases separating them. CDR1 and CDR2 (germline): MNHNY, SVGAGI (reference sequence). CDR3 region: CASSATTENTEAFF. The CDR3 DNA reads TGTGCCAGCAGTGCTACGACAGAGAACACTGAAGCTTTCTTT.

The chain carries TRBV27 and TRBJ1-1; no reliable D call. The CDR3 is made up of 13 amino acids. Germline CDR1 is MNHEY and CDR2 is SMNVEV (reference sequence). Between the trimmed V and J ends, which lost 0 bases and 4 bases, there was a span of 6 bases. DNA of the CDR3: TGTGCCAGCAGTTTATCAGCCTTCACTGAAGCTTTCTTT. This translates into CASSLSAFTEAFF.

J is TRBJ1-4 and V is TRBV6-6; 8 bases are shared with TRBD1. CDR1 is MNHNY and CDR2 is SVGAGI in the germline V gene (reference sequence). V lost 5 bases, J lost 4 bases, and 9 bases stayed unmatched. The CDR3 is made up of 16 amino acids. Here the CDR3 DNA reads TGTGCCAGCAGTCCTCGGACAGGGCCAGTTAATGAAAAACTGTTTTTT. This gives the protein CASSPRTGPVNEKLFF.

This clone was counted between two and nine times. This chain links TRBV27 with TRBJ2-7, with D possibly being TRBD1 (8 bases). This CDR3 spans 15 amino acids. V dropped 6 bases and J dropped 3 bases, with 18 bases sitting between them. Germline V gives CDR1 MNHEY, CDR2 SMNVEV (reference sequence). In DNA form, the CDR3 reads TGTGCCAGCAGCCAAACAGGGGGAGGGTTCTACGAGCAGTACTTC. Its protein product is CASSQTGGGFYEQYF.

This chain uses TRBV30 with TRBJ1-5, with 7 nucleotides matching TRBD1. V shed 3 bases and J 3 bases; nucleotides not matched to a gene: 5. Looked up from germline, CDR1 is GTSNPN and CDR2 is SVGIG (reference sequence). CDR3 length: 14 amino acids. CDR3 nucleotide sequence: TGTGCCTGGAGCGGGACAGACCCCAATCAGCCCCAGCATTTT. Translating gives CAWSGTDPNQPQHF.

The gene calls are TRBV4-3 and TRBJ1-1; 9 bases agree with TRBD1. Losses at the gene ends were 2 bases for V and 2 bases for J; bases not matched to a gene: 3. Germline lookup yields CDR1 LGHNA and CDR2 YSLEER. There are 15 residues in the CDR3. CDR3 bases: TGCGCCAGCAGCCAACCGGGACAGGGTAACACTGAAGCTTTCTTT. Protein sequence: CASSQPGQGNTEAFF.

This chain uses TRBV9 with TRBJ2-1; 7 bases map to TRBD1. V lost 4 bases, J lost 7 bases, and 8 bases stayed unmatched. The V gene's germline CDR1 is SGDLS and CDR2 YYNGEE. This CDR3 has 14 amino acids. The DNA of the CDR3 is TGTGCCAGCAGCTTCGTGGACAGGACGAATGAGCAGTTCTTC. It encodes CASSFVDRTNEQFF.

The genes are TRBV9 and TRBJ1-4; possible D gene TRBD1, 6 bases. The CDR3 sequence is 16 residues long. V was trimmed by 3 bases and J by 7 bases, leaving 19 bases between them. Germline V gene sequence: CDR1 SGDLS, CDR2 YYNGEE. CDR3 bases: TGTGCCAGCAGCGAGAGAAGGGGGGGTCGTGGTGAAAAACTGTTTTTT. This encodes CASSERRGGRGEKLFF.

V is TRBV5-1 and J is TRBJ1-5; 9 bases are shared with TRBD1. The CDR3 loop spans 19 amino acids. V was pared by 1 base and J by 0 bases, with 11 bases of the junction left unmatched. Looked up from germline, CDR1 is SGHRS and CDR2 is YFSETQ. CDR3 protein: CASSLTDRGGSYSNQPQHF. The CDR3 region has the DNA TGCGCCAGCAGCTTGACCGACAGGGGGGGGTCTTATAGCAATCAGCCCCAGCATTTT.

The V gene is TRBV9, the J gene TRBJ2-5; a weak D match, TRBD2 (7 bases). CDR1 and CDR2 from the germline V gene are SGDLS and YYNGEE. V shed 0 bases and J shed 5 bases, with 17 bases lying between them. This CDR3 has 16 amino acids. The CDR3 spells CASSVGGGPVLETQYF. The CDR3 DNA sequence: TGTGCCAGCAGCGTAGGGGGGGGGCCAGTCCTGGAGACCCAGTACTTC.

This clone appeared a single time. V and J are TRBV27 and TRBJ1-5; D remains ambiguous. V dropped 0 bases and J dropped 7 bases, with 13 bases sitting between them. The germline gives CDR1 MNHEY, CDR2 SMNVEV (reference sequence). The CDR3 sequence is 15 residues long. This CDR3 is CASSLSFRLQQPQHF. DNA for the CDR3: TGTGCCAGCAGTTTATCGTTCAGACTCCAGCAGCCCCAGCATTTT.

The chain is built from TRBV9 and TRBJ2-3; TRBD2 aligns across 10 bases. The germline CDR1 and CDR2 sequences are SGDLS and YYNGEE. CDR3 size: 15 residues. The V gene end was trimmed by 3 bases and the J gene end by 3 bases; junction bases not matched to a gene: 4. The CDR3 coding sequence is TGTGCCAGCAGCGCCAGCGGGGGGGCGACAGATACGCAGTATTTT. This gives the protein CASSASGGATDTQYF.

The J gene is TRBJ1-1, the V gene TRBV6-4, with D unresolved. Germline V gives CDR1 MRHNA, CDR2 SNTAGT. The CDR3 is 13 residues long. Between the trimmed V and J ends, which lost 6 bases and 4 bases, there was a span of 12 bases. This CDR3 reads CASSLVVGTEAFF. The CDR3 nucleotides read TGTGCCAGCAGCCTCGTAGTTGGCACTGAAGCTTTCTTT.

The chain carries TRBV9 and TRBJ1-1; no clear D. Trimming removed 4 bases from V and 4 bases from J, with 11 bases in between. The CDR3 has 13 residues. In germline, CDR1 is SGDLS, CDR2 YYNGEE. CDR3 bases: TGTGCCAGCAGCCCGAGGTTCGGCACTGAAGCTTTCTTT. Translated: CASSPRFGTEAFF.

The chain joins TRBV9 to TRBJ2-7; TRBD1 aligns across 8 bases. Germline-derived CDR1 and CDR2 are SGDLS and YYNGEE. The CDR3 has 13 amino acids. V shed 3 bases and J 9 bases; nucleotides not matched to a gene: 8. Written as DNA, the CDR3 is TGTGCCAGCAGCGCGGGGGACAGGCCGAGGCAGTACTTC. As protein: CASSAGDRPRQYF.

The rearrangement uses TRBV4-3 and TRBJ1-1; 9 bases are a match to TRBD1. From germline, CDR1 is LGHNA and CDR2 YSLEER. The CDR3 has 18 residues. J lost 4 bases, V lost 0 bases, and 12 bases had no gene match. The CDR3: CASSQEVTGGDLVTEAFF. CDR3 bases: TGCGCCAGCAGCCAAGAGGTGACAGGGGGGGATTTAGTCACTGAAGCTTTCTTT.

The rearrangement links TRBV7-6 to TRBJ2-7; D is uncertain. Germline assignment: CDR1 SGHVS and CDR2 FNYEAQ. CDR3 size: 14 residues. Trimming pared 5 bases from V and 3 bases from J, leaving 14 bases between. The CDR3 loop reads CASSPMGLIYEQYF. In DNA form, the CDR3 reads TGTGCCAGCAGCCCTATGGGCCTTATCTACGAGCAGTACTTC. The complete variable domain, with remaining parts taken from reference TRBV7-6 and TRBJ2-7, reads GAGVSQSPRYKVTKRGQDVALRCDPISGHVSLYWYRQALGQGPEFLTYFNYEAQQDKSGLPNDRFSAERPEGSISTLTIQRTEQRDSAMYRCASSPMGLIYEQYFGPGTRLTVT.

This chain uses TRBV6-5 with TRBJ2-2; 10 nucleotides agree with TRBD1. The V gene end was trimmed by 2 bases and the J gene end by 3 bases; junction bases not matched to a gene: 3. The CDR3 runs 16 residues. CDR1 and CDR2 (germline): MNHEY, SVGAGI. CDR3 region: CASSYLGTGDTGELFF. CDR3 sequence (DNA): TGTGCCAGCAGTTACCTTGGGACAGGGGACACCGGGGAGCTGTTTTTT.

CDR3 nucleotide sequence: TGTGCCAGCAGCTTAGGGACTAGCGGGGGAGCGGATACGCAGTATTTT. Its translation is CASSLGTSGGADTQYF. The chain employs TRBV7-6 and TRBJ2-3; 13 bases map to TRBD2. There are 16 residues in the CDR3. Germline CDR1 and CDR2: SGHVS and FNYEAQ. With V trimmed by 1 base and J by 6 bases, 4 bases remained unmatched.